This TCR beta chain stems from a study of OX40 agonist ivuxolimab in advanced cancers. Study in general: Administration of intravenous ivuxolimab to patients occurred every 2 weeks at 0.01 to 10 mg/kg.

Germline assignment: CDR1 MGHDK and CDR2 SYGVNS. The CDR3 runs 12 residues. Trimming left V 9 bases short and J 6 bases short, with 11 bases between. The data were produced by immunoSEQ multiplex PCR, yet TCRdb's version contains in-frame clones alone and is incomplete. Seen here are approximately 68,000 clones, roughly 85% observed once, and the top ten hold around 6.7%. The sampling schedule covered blood at baseline, cycle 4 day 1, and cycle 7 day 1. Study-level points and caveats: It was not determined which antigens were specifically recognized by the peripheral T cells that had undergone clonal expansion.

On this clone: What it recognizes is unknown.

The TCR originated in an adult with an advanced solid tumor such as melanoma, head and neck, liver or kidney cancer. J is TRBJ1-4 and V is TRBV25-1; D uncertain. Specimen: CD4+ or CD8+ T cells sorted from blood, collected in a trial of the OX40 agonist ivuxolimab. This CDR3 is CASLGYDEKLFF. As DNA, the CDR3 is TGTGCCAGTTTAGGGTATGATGAAAAACTGTTTTTT.